Listed below are T cell receptor beta chains from one sample, sequenced in a study of T cells in localized non-small cell lung cancer. Sequenced by immunoSEQ multiplex PCR; TCRdb stores in-frame clones only, minus some. The sample shows about 24,000 clones, roughly 89% of them seen only once. The material sequenced was peripheral blood, taken before any cancer treatment. Every receptor here comes from a man aged 35-75 years with stage I squamous cell lung carcinoma. Each CDR3 is given with its conserved first and last residue. The order of the fields is V gene, CDR3 length, D gene, clone size, J gene, CDR3 protein, CDR3 DNA. D genes are given only for firm matches. Rows give clone size only sometimes, using once, few, many, or a class for an expanded clone.

v_gene: TRBV18; len: 13; d_gene: .; abundance: .; j_gene: TRBJ1-6; CDR3aa: CASSPEQNSPLHF; CDR3nt: TGTGCCAGCTCACCAGAACAGAATTCACCCCTCCACTTT
v_gene: TRBV7-6; len: 17; d_gene: TRBD2; abundance: .; j_gene: TRBJ2-2; CDR3aa: CASSILAGGSNTGELFF; CDR3nt: TGTGCCAGCAGCATACTAGCGGGGGGCTCGAACACCGGGGAGCTGTTTTTT
v_gene: TRBV7-9; len: 14; d_gene: .; abundance: .; j_gene: TRBJ1-1; CDR3aa: CASSAPLVETEAFF; CDR3nt: TGTGCCAGCAGCGCCCCCCTGGTGGAGACTGAAGCTTTCTTT
v_gene: TRBV19; len: 13; d_gene: .; abundance: .; j_gene: TRBJ2-1; CDR3aa: CASKTGAYNEQFF; CDR3nt: TGTGCCAGTAAGACGGGGGCCTACAATGAGCAGTTCTTC
v_gene: TRBV5-1; len: 16; d_gene: .; abundance: .; j_gene: TRBJ2-1; CDR3aa: CASSLVPGSSYNEQFF; CDR3nt: TGCGCCAGCAGCTTAGTTCCGGGGTCCTCCTACAATGAGCAGTTCTTC
v_gene: TRBV7-2; len: 15; d_gene: .; abundance: .; j_gene: TRBJ1-4; CDR3aa: CASSPGPATNEKLFF; CDR3nt: TGTGCCAGCAGCCCCGGGCCCGCAACTAATGAAAAACTGTTTTTT
v_gene: TRBV4-3; len: 17; d_gene: .; abundance: .; j_gene: TRBJ1-6; CDR3aa: CASSQDRRSSYNSPLHF; CDR3nt: TGCGCCAGCAGCCAAGATAGGCGGAGCTCCTATAATTCACCCCTCCACTTT
v_gene: TRBV29-1; len: 12; d_gene: TRBD1; abundance: .; j_gene: TRBJ2-7; CDR3aa: CSVDDRGYEQYF; CDR3nt: TGCAGCGTTGATGACAGGGGGTACGAGCAGTACTTC
v_gene: TRBV29-1; len: 10; d_gene: .; abundance: few; j_gene: TRBJ1-1; CDR3aa: CSVQLTEAFF; CDR3nt: TGCAGCGTTCAGTTAACTGAAGCTTTCTTT
v_gene: TRBV2; len: 11; d_gene: .; abundance: .; j_gene: TRBJ2-7; CDR3aa: CASGGTVEQYF; CDR3nt: TGTGCCAGCGGGGGGACGGTCGAGCAGTACTTC
v_gene: TRBV30; len: 14; d_gene: .; abundance: .; j_gene: TRBJ2-2; CDR3aa: CAWSVRHYTGELFF; CDR3nt: TGTGCCTGGAGTGTACGCCATTACACCGGGGAGCTGTTTTTT
v_gene: TRBV6-6; len: 14; d_gene: TRBD1; abundance: .; j_gene: TRBJ1-3; CDR3aa: CASSYGQGTNTIYF; CDR3nt: TGTGCCAGCAGCTACGGACAGGGAACAAACACCATATATTTT
v_gene: TRBV28; len: 14; d_gene: .; abundance: .; j_gene: TRBJ2-6; CDR3aa: CASSLSSGANVLTF; CDR3nt: TGTGCCAGCAGTTTAAGCTCTGGGGCCAACGTCCTGACTTTC
v_gene: TRBV5-1; len: 14; d_gene: .; abundance: .; j_gene: TRBJ2-1; CDR3aa: CASSSGLEPNEQFF; CDR3nt: TGCGCCAGCAGCTCGGGGCTTGAGCCCAATGAGCAGTTCTTC
v_gene: TRBV4-1; len: 15; d_gene: .; abundance: once; j_gene: TRBJ1-5; CDR3aa: CASSHPDSSNQPQHF; CDR3nt: TGCGCCAGCAGCCACCCGGACAGTAGCAATCAGCCCCAGCATTTT
v_gene: TRBV27; len: 13; d_gene: .; abundance: .; j_gene: TRBJ2-3; CDR3aa: CASSPGRPDTQYF; CDR3nt: TGTGCCAGCAGCCCTGGCCGGCCAGATACGCAGTATTTT